This T cell receptor beta chain was captured in a study of blood T cell repertoires in COVID-19. Across the whole study: Samples representing acute and convalescent COVID-19 were sourced from the United States, Italy and Spain. Sources were T cells, B-cell-depleted T cells, or PBMCs; the material itself was cDNA or gDNA.

Authors' analysis steps: Nucleated cell number was recorded as an estimate derived from reference gene primer amplification. Some clones are missing from TCRdb's copy, which holds only in-frame ones; the method was immunoSEQ multiplex PCR. V and J calls and clone size are copied from that table; D and trimming were computed from the DNA. The sample yields about 190,000 clones, over 80% seen once. Germline CDR1 SGHAT, CDR2 FQNNGV. The J segment lost 4 bases and the V segment lost 8 bases, leaving 3 bases of the junction unmatched. The CDR3 is 14 residues long. Sequenced material: peripheral blood. The chain uses TRBV11-2 and TRBJ2-2; TRBD2 matches 11 bases. This clonotype was sampled from a young woman with acute or convalescent COVID-19. CDR3 loop: CASGTSGGTGELFF. CDR3 coding DNA: TGTGCCAGCGGAACTAGCGGGGGCACCGGGGAGCTGTTTTTT.